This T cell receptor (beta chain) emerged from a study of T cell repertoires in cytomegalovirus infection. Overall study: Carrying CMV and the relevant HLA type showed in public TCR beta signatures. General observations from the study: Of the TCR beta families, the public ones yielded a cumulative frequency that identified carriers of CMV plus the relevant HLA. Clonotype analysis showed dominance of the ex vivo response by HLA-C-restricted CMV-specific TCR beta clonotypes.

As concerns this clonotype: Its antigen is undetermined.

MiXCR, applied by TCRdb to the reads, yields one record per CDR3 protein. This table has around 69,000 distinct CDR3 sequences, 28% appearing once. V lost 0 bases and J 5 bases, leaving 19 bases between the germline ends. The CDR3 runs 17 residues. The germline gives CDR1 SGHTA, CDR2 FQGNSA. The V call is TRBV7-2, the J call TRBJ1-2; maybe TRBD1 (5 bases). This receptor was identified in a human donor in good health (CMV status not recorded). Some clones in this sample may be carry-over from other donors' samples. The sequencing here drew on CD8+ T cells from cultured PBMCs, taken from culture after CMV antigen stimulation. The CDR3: CASSLAQGTSLLYGYTF. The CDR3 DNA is TGTGCCAGCAGCTTAGCCCAAGGGACGTCCCTCCTATATGGCTACACCTTC.